Presented here are 21 T cell receptor beta chains from one specimen sequenced in a study of OX40 agonist ivuxolimab in advanced cancers. TCRdb keeps only in-frame clones here, not all; method: immunoSEQ multiplex PCR. The top ten clones hold around 0.8% of a sample with roughly 75,000 clones, 80% to 90% of them seen once. Sequenced here: CD4+ or CD8+ T cells sorted from blood, sampled in a trial of the OX40 agonist ivuxolimab. The receptor source for this set is an adult with an advanced solid tumor such as melanoma, head and neck, liver or kidney cancer.

V and J are TRBV19 and TRBJ1-6; 7 nucleotides line up with TRBD1. The CDR3 has 14 amino acids. Germline trimming cut 4 bases from V and 7 bases from J; bases unmatched to any gene: 4. Per the germline V gene, CDR1 is LNHDA and CDR2 is SQIVND (reference sequence). The CDR3 sequence: CASSRDSENSPLHF. The DNA for the CDR3 is TGTGCCAGTAGTAGGGACAGCGAGAATTCACCCCTCCACTTT.

This chain connects TRBV10-3 to TRBJ2-5; a possible D gene is TRBD1 (6 bases). In germline, CDR1 is ENHRY, CDR2 SYGVKD. V lost 6 bases, J lost 5 bases, and 13 bases lay in between. The CDR3 spans 13 residues. For the CDR3, the DNA is TGTGCCATCAGCATAGGGGGTCGGGAGACCCAGTACTTC. Translation gives CAISIGGRETQYF.

The chain uses TRBV6-5 and TRBJ1-5; TRBD1 is a possible D gene (6 bases). The CDR3 contains 12 residues. Trimming left V 8 bases short and J 7 bases short, with 12 bases between. CDR1 and CDR2 from the germline V gene are MNHEY and SVGAGI. The CDR3 nucleotides are TGTGCCAGCGGGGGGCGCGCCCAGCCCCAGCATTTT. Its translation: CASGGRAQPQHF.

The chain links TRBV6-5 to TRBJ2-1; TRBD2 matches 7 bases. CDR3 length: 12 residues. Germline lookup yields CDR1 MNHEY and CDR2 SVGAGI. V lost 2 bases, J lost 10 bases, and 2 bases stayed unmatched. The CDR3, as DNA: TGTGCCAGCAGTTACATGGGAGGGGAGCAGTTCTTC. This codes for CASSYMGGEQFF.

This sequence joins TRBV14 and TRBJ2-3; maybe TRBD2 (6 bases). This CDR3 comprises 15 residues. The V and J ends lost 6 bases and 6 bases respectively, with 19 bases between them. Germline lookup yields CDR1 SGHDN and CDR2 FVKESK. The CDR3 here is CASRAELAFEDTQYF. Written as DNA, the CDR3 is TGTGCCAGCAGGGCCGAACTAGCCTTTGAGGATACGCAGTATTTT.

This chain joins TRBV2 and TRBJ1-6, with a tentative D call TRBD1 (5 bases). CDR3 length: 15 amino acids. Trimming removed 5 bases at V and 4 bases at J, with 12 bases between. The germline V gene has CDR1 SNHLY and CDR2 FYNNEI. CDR3 sequence reads: CASSPRDLYNSPLHF. Here the CDR3 DNA reads TGTGCCAGCAGTCCACGGGACTTATATAATTCACCCCTCCACTTT.

The chain is built from TRBV5-1 and TRBJ1-1; tentatively, D is TRBD1 (6 bases). Germline lookup yields CDR1 SGHRS and CDR2 YFSETQ. The CDR3 spans 15 residues. Trimming pared 2 bases from V and 0 bases from J, leaving 11 bases between. CDR3: CASSFRGGVNTEAFF. Written as DNA, the CDR3 is TGCGCCAGCAGCTTCAGGGGTGGGGTGAACACTGAAGCTTTCTTT. Full variable domain (remainder filled in from reference TRBV5-1 and TRBJ1-1): KAGVTQTPRYLIKTRGQQVTLSCSPISGHRSVSWYQQTPGQGLQFLFEYFSETQRNKGNFPGRFSGRQFSNSRSEMNVSTLELGDSALYLCASSFRGGVNTEAFFGQGTRLTVV.

The chain is built from TRBV9 and TRBJ2-5; 11 bases match TRBD2. The J segment lost 3 bases and the V segment lost 3 bases, leaving 4 bases of the junction unmatched. The CDR3 is 15 amino acids. The germline CDR1 and CDR2 sequences are SGDLS and YYNGEE. CDR3 sequence (DNA): TGTGCCAGCAGCGCGGGACTAGCGGTTAAAGAGACCCAGTACTTC. Its translation: CASSAGLAVKETQYF.

V and J are TRBV30 and TRBJ1-6; D possibly corresponds to TRBD1 (6 bases). Germline V gene data show CDR1 as GTSNPN and CDR2 as SVGIG (reference sequence). Between the trimmed V and J ends, which lost 0 bases and 9 bases, there was a span of 15 bases. CDR3 size: 15 residues. DNA for the CDR3: TGTGCCTGGAGTGTACAAACGTCAGGGGTTTCACCCCTCCACTTT. This sequence encodes CAWSVQTSGVSPLHF.

The chain combines TRBV14 with TRBJ1-2; 9 positions match TRBD1. This CDR3 is 16 amino acids long. The germline gives CDR1 SGHDN, CDR2 FVKESK. V shed 4 bases and J 3 bases; nucleotides not matched to a gene: 9. The DNA for the CDR3 is TGTGCCAGCAGCCCTCTCCCGGGACAGGGAGACTATGGCTACACCTTC. Its protein is CASSPLPGQGDYGYTF.

The chain uses TRBV7-2 and TRBJ2-5, with D possibly called TRBD1 or TRBD2 (6 bases each). V lost 3 bases and J 5 bases, leaving 13 bases between the germline ends. The CDR3 consists of 14 residues. Germline values: CDR1 SGHTA, CDR2 FQGNSA. The CDR3: CASSLWGAGETQYF. The CDR3 nucleotides read TGTGCCAGCAGCTTGTGGGGGGCTGGGGAGACCCAGTACTTC.

This chain links TRBV2 with TRBJ1-1; the match to TRBD1 covers 7 bases. Per the germline V gene, CDR1 is SNHLY and CDR2 is FYNNEI. The CDR3 spans 10 residues. Trimming took 8 bases from V and 11 from J; bases not matched to a gene: 5. The CDR3 spells CASLGGHAFF. The CDR3 bases are TGTGCCAGCTTAGGGGGCCATGCTTTCTTT. Full variable domain (rest looked up from reference TRBV2 and TRBJ1-1): EPEVTQTPSHQVTQMGQEVILRCVPISNHLYFYWYRQILGQKVEFLVSFYNNEISEKSEIFDDQFSVERPDGSNFTLKIRSTKLEDSAMYFCASLGGHAFFGQGTRLTVV.

V and J are TRBV30 and TRBJ2-5; unclear D gene. The germline V and J ends were trimmed by 5 bases and 5 bases, with 9 bases remaining between them. The CDR3 runs 11 residues. Germline-derived CDR1 and CDR2 are GTSNPN and SVGIG (reference sequence). In DNA form, the CDR3 reads TGTGCCTGGGAGGAGTGGGAGACCCAGTACTTC. Amino acids: CAWEEWETQYF.

This chain links TRBV5-1 with TRBJ2-1; 9 nucleotides agree with TRBD1. The length of the CDR3 is 16 residues. Germline assignment: CDR1 SGHRS and CDR2 YFSETQ. J was trimmed by 0 bases and V by 1 base; bases with no gene match: 2. The CDR3 protein is CASSLRQGGSYNEQFF. The CDR3, as DNA: TGCGCCAGCAGCTTGCGACAGGGGGGCTCCTACAATGAGCAGTTCTTC. Drawing the rest from reference TRBV5-1 and TRBJ2-1, the complete variable domain is KAGVTQTPRYLIKTRGQQVTLSCSPISGHRSVSWYQQTPGQGLQFLFEYFSETQRNKGNFPGRFSGRQFSNSRSEMNVSTLELGDSALYLCASSLRQGGSYNEQFFGPGTRLTVL.

This chain joins TRBV4-2 and TRBJ2-7; 8 nucleotides line up with TRBD1. Per the germline V gene, CDR1 is LGHNA and CDR2 is YNFKEQ. The CDR3 runs to 14 residues. J gave up 6 bases and V 4 bases, and 8 bases lay outside the gene matches. This CDR3 is CASSRDRGAGEQYF. CDR3 DNA sequence: TGTGCCAGCAGCCGAGACAGGGGAGCCGGCGAGCAGTACTTC.

The J gene is TRBJ2-2, the V gene TRBV7-9; D might be TRBD1 (5 bases). The V gene's germline CDR1 is SEHNR and CDR2 FQNEAQ (reference sequence). The CDR3 is made up of 13 amino acids. The V gene lost 5 bases and the J gene lost 6 bases, with 10 bases spanning the gap. CDR3 residues: CASSPQGSGELFF. The CDR3, as DNA: TGTGCCAGCAGCCCCCAGGGATCCGGGGAGCTGTTTTTT. The variable domain in full, with the rest retrieved from reference TRBV7-9 and TRBJ2-2, is DTGVSQNPRHKITKRGQNVTFRCDPISEHNRLYWYRQTLGQGPEFLTYFQNEAQLEKSRLLSDRFSAERPKGSFSTLEIQRTEQGDSAMYLCASSPQGSGELFFGEGSRLTVL.

V gene TRBV10-2 combines with J gene TRBJ2-2, with D maybe TRBD2 (6 bases). The germline V gene encodes CDR1 WSHSY and CDR2 SAAADI. This CDR3 contains 14 residues. Trimming removed 4 bases from V and 3 bases from J, with 9 bases in between. The CDR3 reads CASSVTGDTGELFF. In DNA, the CDR3 is TGCGCCAGCAGTGTGACGGGGGACACCGGGGAGCTGTTTTTT.

This sequence joins TRBV25-1 and TRBJ1-4, with TRBD1 identical over 8 bases. The CDR3 length is 13 residues. The germline V gene has CDR1 MGHDK and CDR2 SYGVNS. The junction had 5 bases not matched to a gene; V was cut back by 6 bases and J by 8 bases. The DNA of the CDR3 is TGTGCCAGCAGGGAGACAGGGGTGGAAAAACTGTTTTTT. Translated: CASRETGVEKLFF.

This clone was seen a few times. The chain combines TRBV11-2 with TRBJ2-7; the D is unclear. CDR1 SGHAT and CDR2 FQNNGV come from the germline V gene. The ends were cut back, 1 base at V and 2 bases at J, with 12 bases in the middle. This CDR3 is 15 amino acids long. CDR3 nucleotides: TGTGCCAGCAGCTTAGGGTTAGACATCGCCTACGAGCAGTACTTC. It is translated as CASSLGLDIAYEQYF.

The chain employs TRBV19 and TRBJ2-7; 9 bases match TRBD1. This CDR3 has 15 amino acids. Looked up from germline, CDR1 is LNHDA and CDR2 is SQIVND (reference sequence). J gave up 4 bases and V 4 bases, and 8 bases lay outside the gene matches. CDR3 in amino acids: CASSRGGQGMYEQYF. CDR3 bases: TGTGCCAGTAGTAGGGGGGGACAGGGAATGTACGAGCAGTACTTC.

In this sample, this clone turned up once. Other DNA variants within this sample encode the same CDR3. The V and J genes are TRBV11-1 and TRBJ1-5; no definite D call. Trimming shortened V by 4 bases and J by 0 bases, and 4 bases separated the two germline ends. The length of the CDR3 is 13 residues. The V gene's germline CDR1 is SGHAT and CDR2 FQDESV (reference sequence). The CDR3 bases are TGTGCCAGCAGCTCCAATAGCAATCAGCCCCAGCATTTT. The encoded protein is CASSSNSNQPQHF.